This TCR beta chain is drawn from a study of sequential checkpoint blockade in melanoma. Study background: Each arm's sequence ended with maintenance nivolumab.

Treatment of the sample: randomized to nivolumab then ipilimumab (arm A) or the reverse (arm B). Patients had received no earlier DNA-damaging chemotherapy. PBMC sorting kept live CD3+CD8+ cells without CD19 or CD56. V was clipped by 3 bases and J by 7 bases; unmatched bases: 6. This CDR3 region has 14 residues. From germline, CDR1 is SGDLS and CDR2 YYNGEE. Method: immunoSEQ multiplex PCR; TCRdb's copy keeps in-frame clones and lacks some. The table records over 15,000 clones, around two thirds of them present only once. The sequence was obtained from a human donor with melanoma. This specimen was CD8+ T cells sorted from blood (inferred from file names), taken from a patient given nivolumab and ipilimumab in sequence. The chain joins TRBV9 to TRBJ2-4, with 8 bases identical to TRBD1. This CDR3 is CASSANQGANIQYF. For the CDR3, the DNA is TGTGCCAGCAGCGCCAATCAGGGGGCGAACATTCAGTACTTC. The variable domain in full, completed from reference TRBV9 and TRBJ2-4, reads DSGVTQTPKHLITATGQRVTLRCSPRSGDLSVYWYQQSLDQGLQFLIQYYNGEERAKGNILERFSAQQFPDLHSELNLSSLELGDSALYFCASSANQGANIQYFGAGTRLSVL.